The T cell receptor beta chain under discussion was sequenced for a study of post-analysis software for immune sequencing data. Notes on the study in general: Those with multiple sclerosis, the patient group, showed significantly lower normalized Chao1 diversity than controls. Analysis by F measure revealed that same-batch samples clustered strongly together.

TCR beta cDNA libraries included unique molecular identifiers. A population of roughly 0.95 to 10 million T cells gave rise to about half a million cDNA molecules. MiXCR was run by TCRdb on the PCR reads, yielding one entry per CDR3 protein. The data contain 750,000 to 950,000 distinct CDR3 sequences, approximately 57% of them singletons. As concerns this clonotype: The antigen is undetermined. The junction differs from germline at one of its ends, possibly a read error.

The TCR was taken from a girl aged 5-17 years with multiple sclerosis. Sequenced: blood.

The CDR3 region is CTSSFGKGLDTQYF. The DNA for the CDR3 is TGCACCAGCAGCTTCGGAAAGGGACTAGATACGCAGTATTTT. The chain combines TRBV5-1 with TRBJ2-3; D perhaps matches TRBD2 (6 bases). Germline CDR1 and CDR2: SGHRS and YFSETQ. This CDR3 is 14 amino acids long.